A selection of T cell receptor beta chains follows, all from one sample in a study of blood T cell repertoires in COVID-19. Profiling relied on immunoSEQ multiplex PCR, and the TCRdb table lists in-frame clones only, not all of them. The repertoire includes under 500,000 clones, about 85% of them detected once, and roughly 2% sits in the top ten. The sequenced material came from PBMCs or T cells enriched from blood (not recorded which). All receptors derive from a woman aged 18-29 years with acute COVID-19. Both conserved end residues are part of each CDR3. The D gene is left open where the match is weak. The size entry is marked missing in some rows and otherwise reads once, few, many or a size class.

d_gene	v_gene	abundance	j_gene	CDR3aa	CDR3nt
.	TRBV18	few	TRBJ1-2	CASSPGHSNYGYTF	TGTGCCAGCTCACCTGGACATTCCAACTATGGCTACACCTTC
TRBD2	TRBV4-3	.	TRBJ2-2	CASSQALAGDTGELFF	TGCGCCAGCAGCCAAGCCCTAGCGGGGGACACCGGGGAGCTGTTTTTT
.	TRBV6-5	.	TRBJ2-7	CASSYFAQGRSYEQYF	TGTGCCAGCAGTTACTTCGCGCAGGGAAGGTCCTACGAGCAGTACTTC
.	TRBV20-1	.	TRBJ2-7	CSAFSSYEQYF	TGCAGTGCTTTCAGCTCCTACGAGCAGTACTTC
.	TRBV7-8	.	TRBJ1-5	CASSYREGVNQPQHF	TGTGCCAGCAGCTACAGGGAGGGGGTTAATCAGCCCCAGCATTTT
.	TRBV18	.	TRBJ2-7	CASSPKEHLEYEQYF	TGTGCCAGCTCACCAAAGGAACACCTAGAATACGAGCAGTACTTC
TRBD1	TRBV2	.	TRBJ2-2	CASRAGTGVTGELFF	TGTGCCAGCAGAGCCGGGACAGGGGTGACCGGGGAGCTGTTTTTT
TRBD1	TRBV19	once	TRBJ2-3	CASSTDRGITDTQYF	TGTGCCAGTAGTACGGACAGGGGGATCACAGATACGCAGTATTTT
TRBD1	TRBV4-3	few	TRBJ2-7	CASSQDRQGTHEQYF	TGCGCCAGCAGCCAAGATCGACAGGGTACCCACGAGCAGTACTTC
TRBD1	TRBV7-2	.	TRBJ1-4	CASSSDRASNEKLFF	TGTGCCAGCAGCTCGGACAGGGCATCTAATGAAAAACTGTTTTTT
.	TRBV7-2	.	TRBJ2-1	CASSLVTGNNEQFF	TGTGCCAGCAGCTTAGTTACCGGGAACAATGAGCAGTTCTTC
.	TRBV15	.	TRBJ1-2	CATSRDSSYGYTF	TGTGCCACCAGCAGAGATTCTAGCTATGGCTACACCTTC
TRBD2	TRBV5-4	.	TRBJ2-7	CASSFPGGSEGKYF	TGTGCCAGCAGCTTTCCGGGAGGGTCAGAAGGGAAGTACTTC
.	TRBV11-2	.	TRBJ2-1	CASSLTGWDEQFF	TGTGCCAGCAGCTTGACCGGGTGGGATGAGCAGTTCTTC
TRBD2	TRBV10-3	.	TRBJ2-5	CAISELSGAGETQYF	TGTGCCATCAGTGAGCTTAGCGGGGCAGGAGAGACCCAGTACTTC
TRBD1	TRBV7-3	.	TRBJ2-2	CASSFGTGSLSAGELFF	TGTGCCAGCAGCTTCGGGACAGGCTCCCTGAGTGCGGGGGAGCTGTTTTTT
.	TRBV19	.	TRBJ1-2	CASSRAGSGYTF	TGTGCCAGTAGTCGGGCGGGGAGTGGCTACACCTTC
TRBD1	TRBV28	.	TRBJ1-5	CASSLGTGGQPQHF	TGTGCCAGCAGTTTAGGGACAGGAGGACAGCCCCAGCATTTT
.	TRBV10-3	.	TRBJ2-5	CAISAAVEAQYF	TGTGCCATCAGTGCCGCCGTAGAAGCCCAGTACTTC
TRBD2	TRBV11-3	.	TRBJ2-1	CASSQLAGGYNEQFF	TGTGCCAGCAGCCAACTAGCGGGGGGCTACAATGAGCAGTTCTTC
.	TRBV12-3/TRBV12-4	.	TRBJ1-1	CASRHLAGAFF	TGTGCCAGCAGGCACCTCGCGGGGGCTTTCTTT
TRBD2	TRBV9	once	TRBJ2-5	CASSSGVSGGVGETQYF	TGTGCCAGCAGCTCAGGGGTTAGCGGGGGAGTTGGAGAGACCCAGTACTTC
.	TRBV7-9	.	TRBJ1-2	CASSLNQGMENYGYTF	TGTGCCAGCAGCTTGAATCAGGGTATGGAAAACTATGGCTACACCTTC
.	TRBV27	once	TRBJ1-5	CASRTTTGGNQPQHF	TGTGCCAGCAGAACGACGACAGGTGGCAATCAGCCCCAGCATTTT
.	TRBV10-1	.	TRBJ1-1	CASSEGGTEAFF	TGCGCCAGCAGTGAAGGGGGCACTGAAGCTTTCTTT
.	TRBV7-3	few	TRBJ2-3	CASSPGRGGDTDTQYF	TGTGCCAGCAGCCCCGGGCGAGGGGGTGACACAGATACGCAGTATTTT
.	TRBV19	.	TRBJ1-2	CASSIANREYGYTF	TGTGCCAGTAGTATAGCTAACAGGGAGTATGGCTACACCTTC
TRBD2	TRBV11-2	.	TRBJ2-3	CASSPRLAGRTDTQYF	TGTGCCAGCAGCCCAAGACTAGCGGGACGCACAGATACGCAGTATTTT
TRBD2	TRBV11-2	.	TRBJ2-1	CASGPGLAVINEQFF	TGTGCCAGCGGACCGGGACTAGCGGTGATCAATGAGCAGTTCTTC